This T cell receptor (beta chain) was sequenced during a study of glioma-infiltrating T cells. Overall study findings and caveats: Above-expected tissue-blood divergence occurred in all gliomas, most in low-grade ones. CDR3 overlap between tissue and blood was very small.

TCR alpha and beta CDR3 regions were amplified from RNA using iRepertoire nested multiplex PCR. TCRdb fed the multiplex PCR reads into MiXCR, producing one record per CDR3 protein. The sample has fewer than 200,000 distinct CDR3 sequences, around 45% seen once. In regard to this clonotype: What it recognizes is unknown.

This CDR3 contains 14 residues. Germline V CDR1 and CDR2: SGHDN, FVKESK. V shed 0 bases and J shed 6 bases, with 8 bases lying between them. The clonotype was recovered from a human donor with low-grade glioma or glioblastoma, undergoing nonglioma brain surgery, or in good health (not recorded which). Sequencing was carried out using glioma tissue, nonneoplastic brain tissue, or PBMCs (not recorded which). The chain carries TRBV14 and TRBJ2-2; no clear D gene. CDR3: CASSQDLFPGELFF. The DNA for the CDR3 is TGTGCCAGCAGCCAAGATCTATTTCCCGGGGAGCTGTTTTTT.